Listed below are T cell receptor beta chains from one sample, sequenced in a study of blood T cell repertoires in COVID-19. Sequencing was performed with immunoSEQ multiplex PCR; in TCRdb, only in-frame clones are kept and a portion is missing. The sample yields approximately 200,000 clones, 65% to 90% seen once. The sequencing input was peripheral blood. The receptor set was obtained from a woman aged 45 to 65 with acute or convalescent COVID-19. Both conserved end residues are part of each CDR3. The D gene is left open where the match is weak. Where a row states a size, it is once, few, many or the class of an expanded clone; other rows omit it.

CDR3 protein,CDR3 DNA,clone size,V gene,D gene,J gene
CASSPGGELFF,TGTGCCAGCAGCCCGGGGGGGGAGCTGTTTTTT,NA,TRBV3-1/TRBV3-2,NA,TRBJ2-2
CASSPGRGGVSDTQYF,TGTGCCAGTAGTCCTGGGCGAGGGGGCGTCTCAGATACGCAGTATTTT,NA,TRBV19,TRBD1,TRBJ2-3
CASSPENTDTQYF,TGTGCCAGCAGTCCCGAGAACACAGATACGCAGTATTTT,NA,TRBV6-4,NA,TRBJ2-3
CASKSGTNTEAFF,TGTGCCAGCAAAAGCGGCACGAACACTGAAGCTTTCTTT,NA,TRBV27,NA,TRBJ1-1
CASSGRQVNYGYTF,TGTGCCAGCAGCGGAAGACAGGTTAACTATGGCTACACCTTC,NA,TRBV5-8,NA,TRBJ1-2
CASSLGTGWVDTQYF,TGTGCCAGCAGCCTCGGGACAGGGTGGGTAGATACGCAGTATTTT,NA,TRBV3-1/TRBV3-2,TRBD1,TRBJ2-3
CASSLGGGSNTEAFF,TGTGCCAGCAGCTTGGGGGGAGGGTCGAACACTGAAGCTTTCTTT,NA,TRBV11-3,NA,TRBJ1-1
CASSWDRVSPLHF,TGCGCCAGCAGCTGGGACAGGGTTTCACCCCTCCACTTT,NA,TRBV5-1,TRBD1,TRBJ1-6
CASSMRQQGPETQYF,TGTGCCAGTAGTATGAGACAACAGGGGCCAGAGACCCAGTACTTC,NA,TRBV19,TRBD1,TRBJ2-5
CAISEGSTGGFGNTIYF,TGTGCCATCAGTGAGGGGAGTACAGGGGGCTTTGGAAACACCATATATTTT,NA,TRBV10-3,TRBD1,TRBJ1-3
CATSDAGKGNQPQHF,TGTGCCACCAGTGACGCAGGGAAGGGCAATCAGCCCCAGCATTTT,NA,TRBV24-1,NA,TRBJ1-5
CASSILAGSDTQYF,TGTGCCAGTAGTATATTAGCGGGATCAGATACGCAGTATTTT,NA,TRBV19,TRBD2,TRBJ2-3
CATSRGGTSGSYEQYF,TGTGCCACCAGCAGGGGGGGGACTAGCGGTTCCTACGAGCAGTACTTC,NA,TRBV15,TRBD2,TRBJ2-7
CAWTQMNTEAFF,TGTGCCTGGACCCAGATGAACACTGAAGCTTTCTTT,once,TRBV30,NA,TRBJ1-1
CASSFLYGYTF,TGTGCCAGCAGCTTCCTCTATGGCTACACCTTC,NA,TRBV11-2,NA,TRBJ1-2
CASSKVNRQGAFSNTEAFF,TGTGCCAGCAGCAAAGTTAACCGACAGGGGGCATTTTCGAACACTGAAGCTTTCTTT,NA,TRBV21-1,NA,TRBJ1-1
CASSQESGGYNEQFF,TGCGCCAGCAGCCAAGAATCGGGAGGGTACAATGAGCAGTTCTTC,NA,TRBV4-1,TRBD2,TRBJ2-1
CASSEGTGTNEKLFF,TGCGCCAGCAGCGAAGGGACAGGGACAAATGAAAAACTGTTTTTT,NA,TRBV5-1,TRBD1,TRBJ1-4
CAWSVKGGQPQHF,TGTGCCTGGAGTGTAAAGGGCGGGCAGCCCCAGCATTTT,NA,TRBV30,NA,TRBJ1-5
CASSFPGTQTQTQYF,TGTGCCAGCAGTTTTCCCGGGACTCAGACACAGACCCAGTACTTC,NA,TRBV6-2/TRBV6-3,NA,TRBJ2-5
CASSRSPEEEFF,TGTGCCAGCAGTCGATCCCCTGAAGAGGAGTTCTTC,NA,TRBV27,NA,TRBJ2-1
CASSYSTSGRGKDNEQFF,TGTGCCAGCAGTTACTCGACTAGCGGGAGGGGGAAGGACAATGAGCAGTTCTTC,NA,TRBV6-2/TRBV6-3,TRBD2,TRBJ2-1
CASSQDRVREQFF,TGTGCCAGCAGCCAAGATCGTGTGCGGGAGCAGTTCTTC,once,TRBV3-1/TRBV3-2,NA,TRBJ2-1